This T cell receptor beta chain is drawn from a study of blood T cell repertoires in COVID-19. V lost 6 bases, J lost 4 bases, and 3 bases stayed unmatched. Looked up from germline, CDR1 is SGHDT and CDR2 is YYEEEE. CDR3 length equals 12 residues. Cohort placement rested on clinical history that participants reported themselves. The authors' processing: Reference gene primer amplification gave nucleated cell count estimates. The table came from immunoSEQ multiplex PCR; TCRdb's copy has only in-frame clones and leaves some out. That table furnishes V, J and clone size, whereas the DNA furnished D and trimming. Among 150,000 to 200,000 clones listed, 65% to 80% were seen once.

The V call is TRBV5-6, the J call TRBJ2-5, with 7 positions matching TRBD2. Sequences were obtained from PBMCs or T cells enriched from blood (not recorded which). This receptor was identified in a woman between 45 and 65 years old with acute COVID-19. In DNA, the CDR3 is TGTGCCAGCACCCCGGGGGGAGAGACCCAGTACTTC. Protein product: CASTPGGETQYF.